Listed here are 28 T cell receptor beta chains from one sample, sequenced in a study of CD8+ T cells in alopecia areata. The sequencing template was cDNA reverse transcribed from extracted RNA. Repertoires were generated with immunoSEQ multiplex PCR, while TCRdb's copy carries only in-frame clones and drops some. In the table there are 65,000 to 100,000 clones, around 54% of which are singletons. Sequencing was done on a sample of NKG2D-high CD8+ T cells sorted from blood. These receptors all stem from a human donor with alopecia areata.

The chain couples TRBV29-1 to TRBJ2-7, with 8 bases matching TRBD1. CDR3 length: 12 amino acids. CDR1 and CDR2 (germline): SQVTM, ANQGSEA. J gave up 3 bases and V 5 bases, and 3 bases lay outside the gene matches. The CDR3 DNA sequence: TGCAGCGTTAGGACAGGGTACTACGAGCAGTACTTC. This gives the protein CSVRTGYYEQYF.

This sequence joins TRBV4-1 and TRBJ1-1; the match to TRBD1 covers 7 bases. The CDR3 length is 15 residues. Germline V gene lookup returns CDR1 MGHRA and CDR2 YSYEKL. After removal of 1 base from V and 3 bases from J, the junction contained 5 bases not matched to a gene. CDR3 in amino acids: CASSQGAGTDTEAFF. The CDR3 nucleotides are TGCGCCAGCAGCCAAGGCGCCGGGACAGACACTGAAGCTTTCTTT.

V gene TRBV7-6 combines with J gene TRBJ2-2; D unclear. The CDR3 spans 13 residues. Germline V gene data show CDR1 as SGHVS and CDR2 as FNYEAQ. V was clipped by 6 bases and J by 6 bases, with 11 bases between them. CDR3 in amino acids: CASSPLSPGELFF. CDR3 sequence (DNA): TGTGCCAGCAGTCCACTTTCCCCCGGGGAGCTGTTTTTT.

V and J are TRBV9 and TRBJ1-5; D call uncertain. The CDR3 runs to 14 residues. The germline V gene encodes CDR1 SGDLS and CDR2 YYNGEE. Trimming cost V 4 bases and J 2 bases, with 10 bases left between them. CDR3 nucleotides: TGTGCCAGCAGCTTCGACGGAGGCAATCAGCCCCAGCATTTT. It is translated as CASSFDGGNQPQHF.

The rearrangement joins TRBV29-1 to TRBJ2-7; 10 bases fit TRBD2. V gave up 4 bases and J gave up 7 bases; unmatched junction bases: 7. The CDR3 runs to 13 residues. Germline CDR1 is SQVTM and CDR2 is ANQGSEA. The CDR3 sequence is CSVVASGSWEQYF. The CDR3 nucleotides are TGCAGCGTTGTGGCTAGCGGGAGTTGGGAGCAGTACTTC.

DNA of the CDR3: TGCAGCGTTATCGGGACAGCGAACTACGAGCAGTACTTC. Its protein is CSVIGTANYEQYF. V usage is TRBV29-1 and J usage is TRBJ2-7, with TRBD1 matching over 7 bases. The V gene's germline CDR1 is SQVTM and CDR2 ANQGSEA. Germline trimming cut 5 bases from V and 3 bases from J; bases unmatched to any gene: 7. The CDR3 contains 13 residues.

This clone was seen a handful of times. The V and J genes are TRBV11-2 and TRBJ1-3, with D unclear. The CDR3 spans 12 residues. Trimming shortened V by 4 bases and J by 4 bases, and 5 bases separated the two germline ends. Germline CDR1 and CDR2: SGHAT and FQNNGV. CDR3 loop: CASSSPGNTIYF. The CDR3 nucleotides are TGTGCCAGCAGCTCTCCAGGAAACACCATATATTTT. The full variable domain, rest sourced from reference TRBV11-2 and TRBJ1-3, is EAGVAQSPRYKIIEKRQSVAFWCNPISGHATLYWYQQILGQGPKLLIQFQNNGVVDDSQLPKDRFSAERLKGVDSTLKIQPAKLEDSAVYLCASSSPGNTIYFGEGSWLTVV.

The table lists this clone with a few counts. The chain combines TRBV28 with TRBJ1-1; D remains unclear. Germline CDR1 reads MDHEN; CDR2 reads SYDVKM. The CDR3 consists of 13 residues. V was trimmed by 2 bases and J by 0 bases, leaving 4 bases between them. The CDR3 nucleotides read TGTGCCAGCAGTTTAAGGGTGAACACTGAAGCTTTCTTT. Its translation: CASSLRVNTEAFF. Full variable domain (rest looked up from reference TRBV28 and TRBJ1-1): DVKVTQSSRYLVKRTGEKVFLECVQDMDHENMFWYRQDPGLGLRLIYFSYDVKMKEKGDIPEGYSVSREKKERFSLILESASTNQTSMYLCASSLRVNTEAFFGQGTRLTVV.

This chain joins TRBV27 and TRBJ2-7; the D gene could be TRBD1 or TRBD2 (6 bases each). This CDR3 has 14 residues. Germline CDR1 and CDR2: MNHEY and SMNVEV (reference sequence). With 6 bases removed from V and 3 bases from J, the gap between germline ends came to 15 bases. The CDR3 bases are TGTGCCAGCAGACCGGGGGCACAGCTCTACGAGCAGTACTTC. This codes for CASRPGAQLYEQYF.

The rearrangement joins TRBV27 to TRBJ1-5; tentatively, D is TRBD1 (6 bases). Trimming stripped 5 bases from V and 2 bases from J, with 13 bases between. This CDR3 spans 15 amino acids. Germline V gives CDR1 MNHEY, CDR2 SMNVEV (reference sequence). The CDR3 bases are TGTGCCAGCAGTCAGATACAGGGTCGCAATCAGCCCCAGCATTTT. Translating it yields CASSQIQGRNQPQHF.

This CDR3 reads CASSQEDRGEGYTF. The CDR3 DNA is TGCGCCAGCAGCCAAGAGGACAGGGGAGAAGGCTACACCTTC. This sequence joins TRBV4-1 and TRBJ1-2; 9 positions match TRBD1. The CDR3 length is 14 residues. V lost 0 bases to trimming and J lost 8 bases; unmatched junction nucleotides: 4. Germline CDR1 is MGHRA and CDR2 is YSYEKL.

This clone was seen a few times. The gene calls are TRBV29-1 and TRBJ2-1; unclear D gene. Trimming pared 0 bases from V and 10 bases from J, leaving 7 bases between. Looked up from germline, CDR1 is SQVTM and CDR2 is ANQGSEA. The CDR3 totals 11 residues. CDR3 loop: CSVEEPMEQFF. The CDR3 bases are TGCAGCGTTGAAGAACCGATGGAGCAGTTCTTC.

The gene calls are TRBV28 and TRBJ2-5; weak D call: TRBD2 (6 bases). The germline V and J ends were trimmed by 6 bases and 2 bases, with 13 bases remaining between them. The CDR3 runs to 14 residues. The V gene's germline CDR1 is MDHEN and CDR2 SYDVKM. The CDR3 protein is CASSLRLVQETQYF. The CDR3 DNA reads TGTGCCAGCAGCTTAAGACTAGTTCAAGAGACCCAGTACTTC.

The chain carries TRBV9 and TRBJ2-3; D is possibly TRBD2 (5 bases). This CDR3 contains 13 residues. Trimming pared 6 bases from V and 2 bases from J, leaving 10 bases between. CDR1 and CDR2 (germline): SGDLS, YYNGEE. The CDR3 DNA is TGTGCCAGCACTCCGGGGATCACAGATACGCAGTATTTT. As protein: CASTPGITDTQYF.

V and J are TRBV4-1 and TRBJ2-7, with a possible D match to TRBD2 (6 bases). The length of the CDR3 is 15 residues. Germline V CDR1 and CDR2: MGHRA, YSYEKL. Trimming shortened V by 0 bases and J by 1 base, and 10 bases separated the two germline ends. The CDR3 nucleotides are TGCGCCAGCAGCCAAGATGGCGGGGATTCCTACGAGCAGTACTTC. Translating gives CASSQDGGDSYEQYF.

This clone turned up a few times. The CDR3 coding sequence is TGCAGCTTATGGGGGGACTATGGCTACACCTTC. The encoded protein is CSLWGDYGYTF. This chain uses TRBV29-1 with TRBJ1-2, with D perhaps matching TRBD1 (5 bases). The ends were cut back, 8 bases at V and 3 bases at J, with 10 bases in the middle. The CDR3 covers 11 residues. Germline assignment: CDR1 SQVTM and CDR2 ANQGSEA.

The chain carries TRBV29-1 and TRBJ1-2, with 9 positions matching TRBD1. Germline CDR1 is SQVTM and CDR2 is ANQGSEA. The CDR3 has 11 amino acids. V was pared by 8 bases and J by 7 bases, with 5 bases of the junction left unmatched. The CDR3 nucleotides read TGCAGCTCGGACAGGGGCCCTGGCTACACCTTC. The encoded protein is CSSDRGPGYTF.

A few counts support this clone. This chain uses TRBV29-1 with TRBJ2-2, with 10 bases that match TRBD2. The V segment lost 4 bases and the J segment 4 bases; nucleotides outside the gene matches: 3. Germline V gene lookup returns CDR1 SQVTM and CDR2 ANQGSEA. The CDR3 is made up of 14 amino acids. CDR3 sequence reads: CSVVAGGITGELFF. The DNA of the CDR3 is TGCAGCGTTGTAGCGGGAGGAATCACCGGGGAGCTGTTTTTT.

The chain uses TRBV5-6 and TRBJ1-5; D uncertain. CDR1 and CDR2 from the germline V gene are SGHDT and YYEEEE. V lost 0 bases and J 7 bases, leaving 8 bases between the germline ends. The CDR3 is made up of 13 amino acids. The CDR3, as DNA: TGTGCCAGCAGCTTGGCAGCCGGCCAGCCCCAGCATTTT. This sequence encodes CASSLAAGQPQHF.

This clone was seen a single time. The J gene is TRBJ2-7, the V gene TRBV2; D is possibly TRBD2 (5 bases). The germline CDR1 and CDR2 sequences are SNHLY and FYNNEI. CDR3 length equals 12 residues. V shed 5 bases and J shed 3 bases, with 8 bases lying between them. CDR3 sequence reads: CASSLGLYEQYF. CDR3 in DNA: TGTGCCAGCAGTTTAGGACTCTACGAGCAGTACTTC.

V gene TRBV29-1 combines with J gene TRBJ2-5; D may be TRBD1 or TRBD2 (6 bases each). Per the germline V gene, CDR1 is SQVTM and CDR2 is ANQGSEA. Trimming removed 3 bases from V and 5 bases from J, with 10 bases in between. CDR3 length equals 12 residues. For the CDR3, the DNA is TGCAGCGTTGACTCGGGGGCCGAGACCCAGTACTTC. Its translation: CSVDSGAETQYF.

The V call is TRBV7-9, the J call TRBJ2-3; the D is unclear. Looked up from germline, CDR1 is SEHNR and CDR2 is FQNEAQ (reference sequence). The CDR3 length is 15 residues. Trimming removed 5 bases from V and 0 bases from J, with 12 bases in between. The CDR3 loop is CASSARGFSTDTQYF. The CDR3, as DNA: TGTGCCAGCAGCGCCCGTGGGTTTAGCACAGATACGCAGTATTTT.

The V and J genes are TRBV6-5 and TRBJ1-1; D unresolved. Trimming took off 2 bases at V and 6 bases at J, with 7 bases between the two ends. This CDR3 is 12 amino acids long. Germline lookup yields CDR1 MNHEY and CDR2 SVGAGI. This CDR3 is CASSYAGAEAFF. CDR3 bases: TGTGCCAGCAGTTACGCTGGGGCTGAAGCTTTCTTT.

This clone was seen just once. One end of the junction varies from germline; a read error may be responsible. The chain uses TRBV5-1 and TRBJ2-1; 8 bases fit TRBD1. In germline, CDR1 is SGHRS, CDR2 YFSETQ. There are 11 residues in the CDR3. The CDR3 sequence: CASILGQVEIF. CDR3 sequence (DNA): TGCGCCAGCATCCTGGGACAGGTGGAGATCTTC.

J is TRBJ2-2 and V is TRBV4-1; possibly TRBD1 or TRBD2 for D (5 bases each). Germline V gene data show CDR1 as MGHRA and CDR2 as YSYEKL. This CDR3 contains 17 residues. V was clipped by 0 bases and J by 4 bases, with 15 bases between them. The CDR3 coding sequence is TGCGCCAGCAGCCAAGACCCGAGGGGCTTCGGCACCGGGGAGCTGTTTTTT. Translating it yields CASSQDPRGFGTGELFF.

The chain couples TRBV15 to TRBJ2-5; D is perhaps TRBD1 or TRBD2 (5 bases each). Germline CDR1 reads LNHNV; CDR2 reads YYDKDF (reference sequence). The CDR3 is 13 residues long. The ends were cut back, 5 bases at V and 5 bases at J, with 12 bases in the middle. The CDR3 nucleotides are TGTGCCACCAGCTTCCGAGGGGAGGAGACCCAGTACTTC. Translating gives CATSFRGEETQYF.

This clone was seen a handful of times. CDR3 in DNA: TGCAGCGGACGAGTATTGGATTACCAAGAGACCCAGTACTTC. This sequence encodes CSGRVLDYQETQYF. The chain combines TRBV29-1 with TRBJ2-5; D not certain. The germline V gene encodes CDR1 SQVTM and CDR2 ANQGSEA. The CDR3 length is 14 residues. V lost 7 bases and J 0 bases, leaving 15 bases between the germline ends.

The CDR3 reads CASSLGTGAYEQYF. Here the CDR3 DNA reads TGCGCCAGCAGCTTGGGGACAGGGGCCTACGAGCAGTACTTC. The chain carries TRBV5-1 and TRBJ2-7; TRBD1 matches 9 bases. The CDR3 is 14 amino acids. Germline CDR1 and CDR2: SGHRS and YFSETQ. The trim removed 0 bases at V and 2 bases at J, leaving 0 bases unmatched. Together with reference TRBV5-1 and TRBJ2-7, the CDR3 gives the full variable domain: KAGVTQTPRYLIKTRGQQVTLSCSPISGHRSVSWYQQTPGQGLQFLFEYFSETQRNKGNFPGRFSGRQFSNSRSEMNVSTLELGDSALYLCASSLGTGAYEQYFGPGTRLTVT.